This T cell receptor beta chain originates from a study of blood T cell repertoires in COVID-19. Trimming removed 0 bases from V and 3 bases from J; junction bases left unmatched: 1. CDR3 length: 14 residues. Germline-derived CDR1 and CDR2 are GTSNPN and SVGIG (reference sequence). Produced via immunoSEQ multiplex PCR; TCRdb's table is partial and in-frame only. Of roughly 50,000 clones detected, around 85% appear once; the ten largest clones hold 5.5% to 7.5%. The V call is TRBV30, the J call TRBJ2-1; 8 nucleotides agree with TRBD2. The clonotype was recovered from a man aged 55 to 70 with acute or convalescent COVID-19. The source material was peripheral blood. The CDR3 loop is CAWSVAGGYNEQFF. CDR3 DNA sequence: TGTGCCTGGAGTGTGGCGGGAGGCTACAATGAGCAGTTCTTC.